Listed below are T cell receptor beta chains from one sample, sequenced in a study of early T cells in non-severe SARS-CoV-2 infection. TCRdb reanalysed the 5' RACE reads using MiXCR and keeps one entry per CDR3 protein. The sample includes about 52,000 distinct CDR3 sequences, 8% to 8.5% of them seen just once. The sequenced material came from whole blood. All receptors come from an adult who was a healthcare worker with PCR-confirmed SARS-CoV-2 infection or an uninfected control (not recorded which). Both conserved end residues are part of each CDR3. A D gene is named only where the DNA matches it firmly. Clone size, where shown, is once, few, many, or a class for clones that have expanded.

J	D	V	size	DNA	CDR3
TRBJ1-3	NA	TRBV7-9	many	TGTGCCAGCAGCGGGGCAGGACAGCCCCGAAACACCATATATTTT	CASSGAGQPRNTIYF
TRBJ2-7	TRBD2	TRBV11-2	few	TGTGCCAGCAGCTCTCCGATGGGGAGGGTCATCTCCTACGAGCAGTACTTC	CASSSPMGRVISYEQYF
TRBJ2-1	TRBD2	TRBV7-9	NA	TGTGCCAGCAGCCCCCCGACTAGCGGTCCTTACAATGAGCAGTTCTTC	CASSPPTSGPYNEQFF
TRBJ1-2	TRBD1	TRBV29-1	many	TGCAGCGCCCAACTCTGGGACAGGGGAGATGGCTACACCTTC	CSAQLWDRGDGYTF
TRBJ1-1	NA	TRBV5-1	many	TGCGCCAGCAGCTTGCCGAACAGGAACACTGAAGCTTTCTTT	CASSLPNRNTEAFF
TRBJ1-6	NA	TRBV6-1	NA	TGTGCCAGCTTCCGGGACTTCCCGAGCTCCTATAATTCACCCCTCCACTTT	CASFRDFPSSYNSPLHF
TRBJ2-3	TRBD2	TRBV6-4	NA	TGTGCCAGCAGTGAGCGGGGGGGCACAGATACGCAGTATTTT	CASSERGGTDTQYF
TRBJ2-5	TRBD1	TRBV20-1	many	TGCAGTGCTAGAGGGGGGACAGTTCAAGAGACCCAGTACTTC	CSARGGTVQETQYF
TRBJ2-7	TRBD2	TRBV7-2	few	TGTGCCAGCAGCTTAGAGGTGGGACTAGCGGCTCCCTCGGGCGAGCAGTACTTC	CASSLEVGLAAPSGEQYF
TRBJ1-5	NA	TRBV11-2	many	TGTGCCAGCAGCTTAGGTTACAATCAGCCCCAGCATTTT	CASSLGYNQPQHF
TRBJ1-1	NA	TRBV5-1	medium-sized	TGTGCCAGCAGTTTAGACCCAAACACTGAAGCTTTCTTT	CASSLDPNTEAFF
TRBJ1-2	NA	TRBV6-6	few	TGTGCCAGCAGCCCCGACGATGGCTACACCTTC	CASSPDDGYTF
TRBJ2-3	TRBD2	TRBV9	many	TGTGCCAGCAGCGCGGGGACTAGCGGGAGATTGGGAGATACGCAGTATTTT	CASSAGTSGRLGDTQYF
TRBJ2-7	NA	TRBV29-1	NA	TGCAGCGTTGGGTCTATCCACGAGCAGTACTTC	CSVGSIHEQYF
TRBJ2-1	NA	TRBV10-2	NA	TGCGCCAGCAGTGACACGGGGGCCGGCGATGAGCAGTTCTTC	CASSDTGAGDEQFF
TRBJ2-3	NA	TRBV29-1	NA	TGCAGCGTTGAAAAGATTGGCACAGATACGCAGTATTTT	CSVEKIGTDTQYF
TRBJ2-4	NA	TRBV5-1	many	TGCGCCAGCAGCTTACCGGGCCAGGAGAACATTCAGTACTTC	CASSLPGQENIQYF
TRBJ2-6	NA	TRBV19	NA	TGTGCCAGTAAGGTCCCTGGGGCCAACGTCCTGACTTTC	CASKVPGANVLTF
TRBJ1-1	NA	TRBV7-8	many	TGTGCCAGCCAGCAGGGTACCGCGAACACTGAAGCTTTCTTT	CASQQGTANTEAFF
TRBJ2-3	NA	TRBV6-6	many	TGTGCCAGCAGTTATCACCGGGCCACCGGCACAGATACGCAGTATTTT	CASSYHRATGTDTQYF
TRBJ2-4	TRBD1	TRBV5-1	NA	TGCGCCAGCAGCTTGGCCAGGGGACAGGGCAACATTCAGTACTTC	CASSLARGQGNIQYF
TRBJ2-7	NA	TRBV19	NA	TGTGCCAGTAGTATCCCCGCGGGGGGACAGATCTACGAGCAGTACTTC	CASSIPAGGQIYEQYF
TRBJ2-1	NA	TRBV9	many	TGTGCCAGCAGCGTAGCCCCCGACGACTACAATGAGCAGTTCTTC	CASSVAPDDYNEQFF
TRBJ1-6	NA	TRBV11-2	many	TGTGCCAGCAGCGGGCGGGCAATCTATAATTCACCCCTCCACTTT	CASSGRAIYNSPLHF
TRBJ2-3	NA	TRBV6-5	NA	TGTGCCACCGCCCCTACTAGCACAGATACGCAGTATTTT	CATAPTSTDTQYF
TRBJ1-5	NA	TRBV12-3/TRBV12-4	many	TGTGCCAGCAGTTCCGTGGGCGGAAGCAATCAGCCCCAGCATTTT	CASSSVGGSNQPQHF
TRBJ2-7	NA	TRBV20-1	few	TGCAGTGCTAGTCATGGGAGCTCCTACGAGCAGTACTTC	CSASHGSSYEQYF
TRBJ2-2	NA	TRBV11-3	NA	TGTGCCAGCAGTGGGTTCGAGGGATTCACCGGGGAGCTGTTTTTT	CASSGFEGFTGELFF
TRBJ2-5	NA	TRBV14	NA	TGTGCCAGCAGCCAAGGGGTAGCGGCTTGGTACCAAGAGACCCAGTACTTC	CASSQGVAAWYQETQYF
TRBJ2-1	TRBD2	TRBV19	NA	TGTGCCAGTAGTATAGGACTAGCGGGGTACAATGAGCAGTTCTTC	CASSIGLAGYNEQFF
TRBJ2-7	NA	TRBV9	NA	TGTGCCAGCAGCGTAGATACGAGGTTCGGCTACGAGCAGTACTTC	CASSVDTRFGYEQYF
TRBJ1-1	NA	TRBV4-3	NA	TGCGCCAGCAGCCAGGGTAATACGAGGACTGAAGCTTTCTTT	CASSQGNTRTEAFF
TRBJ2-3	NA	TRBV9	many	TGTGCCAGCAGCGTAGGAGGGGTCACAGATACGCAGTATTTT	CASSVGGVTDTQYF
TRBJ2-7	TRBD2	TRBV19	many	TGTGCCAGTAGTGCCCAGCGGGGGAACGAGCAGTACTTC	CASSAQRGNEQYF
TRBJ1-4	NA	TRBV3-1	many	TGTGCCAGCAGCCAAAGAGGGGAAAAACTGTTTTTT	CASSQRGEKLFF
TRBJ2-7	NA	TRBV9	NA	TGTGCCAGCAGCGTAGAGACACCCTCCTACGAGCAGTACTTC	CASSVETPSYEQYF
TRBJ2-6	NA	TRBV3-1	NA	TGTGCCAGCATCAGCTCTGGGGCCAACGTCCTGACTTTC	CASISSGANVLTF
TRBJ1-1	TRBD1	TRBV7-9	many	TGTGCCAGCAGCTTAGTTTCGGGACAGGGCACTGAAGCTTTCTTT	CASSLVSGQGTEAFF
TRBJ2-1	NA	TRBV28	NA	TGTGCCAGCAGTTTAACGGCCAATGAGCAGTTCTTC	CASSLTANEQFF
TRBJ2-1	TRBD1	TRBV29-1	many	TGCAGCGTCCCCCGGGACAGGGCGGCCTACAATGAGCAGTTCTTC	CSVPRDRAAYNEQFF
TRBJ2-1	NA	TRBV28	NA	TGTGCCAGCAGTCCTGCTTTGGGCAGGGGTAAGACTGAGGAGCAGTTCTTC	CASSPALGRGKTEEQFF
TRBJ2-7	TRBD1	TRBV7-2	NA	TGTGCCAGCAGCTCCGGGACAGGGACCTACGAGCAGTACTTC	CASSSGTGTYEQYF
TRBJ2-3	TRBD2	TRBV27	few	TGTGCCAGCAGTTGGGGGGGTAGCGGGGCTAGCACAGATACGCAGTATTTT	CASSWGGSGASTDTQYF
TRBJ1-1	NA	TRBV6-5	NA	TGTGCCAGCATCCCCGGGGGTAGAACTGAAGCTTTCTTT	CASIPGGRTEAFF
TRBJ1-3	TRBD1	TRBV10-3	many	TGTGCCATCAGGGATCGGGACAGGGGGCGATATGGAAACACCATATATTTT	CAIRDRDRGRYGNTIYF
TRBJ1-1	NA	TRBV12-3/TRBV12-4	NA	TGTGCCAGCAGTCCGATGTTAGGGACTGAAGCTTTCTTT	CASSPMLGTEAFF